The following is a TCR beta chain sequence with its context. These data come from a study of patients and donors after allogeneic stem cell transplantation. Each CDR3 protein is one row after TCRdb ran MiXCR on the RT-PCR reads. The data show about 960,000 distinct CDR3 sequences, with roughly 18% seen just once and around 6% held by the top ten. Germline CDR1 is SGHTA and CDR2 is FQGTGA. The CDR3 loop spans 14 amino acids. V was pared by 2 bases and J by 4 bases, with 10 bases between. Sample: blood, either unsorted or a sorted T cell fraction (not recorded which). The origin of this receptor is a human donor who was either an allogeneic HSCT recipient or a stem cell or donor lymphocyte infusion donor (not recorded which). It is not recorded whose cells these are; they may come from a transplant donor. The rearrangement uses TRBV7-3 and TRBJ2-3, with TRBD1 as a possible D gene (5 bases). The CDR3 region is CASSLQGQADTQYF. In DNA, the CDR3 is TGTGCCAGCAGCTTACAGGGCCAGGCAGATACGCAGTATTTT.